What follows is one TCR beta chain and its context. This clonotype was observed a few times. The specificity of this receptor is unknown. Base-call qualities are not available, and no considerably larger clone is one nucleotide away. These data originate in a study of T cells after yellow fever vaccination (dated by TCRdb to the late 2010s). Turning to the overall study: Libraries from fractions with low cell numbers were prepared with the SMART-Seq v4 Ultra Low Input RNA kit. To follow T-cell clones before and after primary and booster YFV17D yellow fever vaccination, bulk TCR alpha and beta repertoires were sequenced over time. The cohort comprised two healthy male donors, one aged 18 to 30 and one aged 30 to 40 years. Bulk PBMC replicates and cell subsets were isolated from blood drawn at multiple timepoints before and after both primary and secondary immunization.

Synthesis of TCR cDNA relied on 5'RACE template switching, a step that introduced a universal primer site along with unique molecular identifiers. cDNA synthesis was primed from both the TCR alpha and TCR beta constant segments. Libraries were amplified in two PCR steps, with sample barcodes and sequencing adapters added in the second step. Sequencing of the libraries was done on either Illumina HiSeq 2500 (2x100 bp) or NovaSeq (2x150 bp). In the authors' own workflow: MIGEC handled demultiplexing of reads and collapsing into UMI consensus sequences, while MiXCR performed V(D)J alignment. Vaccine-responding clonotypes were defined with edgeR using replicate PBMC samples, requiring FDR below 0.01 and a log2 fold change above 5 up to day 15. Bulk clonotypes were assigned CD4 or CD8 identity according to which sequenced CD4 or CD8 repertoire held them at higher abundance. The public reads were reprocessed in TCRdb via fastp at Q25 and MiXCR, keeping in-frame beta chains. Rows with a matching CDR3 protein are joined into one entry that keeps the most common DNA and genes. TCRdb, not the authors, supplied the V and J calls. This sample gives 450,000 to 550,000 distinct CDR3 sequences in total; roughly 22% of them show up just once. In total, the top ten clones hold approximately 16% of the sample.

V loses 7 bases, J loses 4 bases, and the germline ends lie 7 bases apart. The CDR3 runs 11 residues from the cysteine to the phenylalanine. Of the read, only the CDR3 DNA is kept; its 33 bases are in frame from base 1. Per the germline V gene, SGDLS is the CDR1 and YYNGEE is the CDR2. The sample's treatment or condition label is to be understood as: live attenuated yellow fever vaccine strain. At each blood-draw timepoint, two biological replicates of bulk PBMCs were obtained. PBMCs were isolated from peripheral blood using a standard Ficoll-Paque protocol. TriZol was used to extract RNA from bulk PBMCs, from CD4 and CD8 fractions, and from dextramer-positive and dextramer-negative fractions. Points the paper makes about the study in general: A small share of clonotypes occurred in both CD4 and CD8 compartments, likely arising from convergent recombination. Computational filtering was required because FACS-sorted repertoires could contain abundant contaminating clonotypes from the bulk population. Only a couple of donors were included in the study, so the extent to which the findings can be generalized is limited. Most clones expanded after primary vaccination (approximately 96% of CD4 and over 80% of CD8) were re-detected after the booster, suggesting that broad memory maintenance occurred. Compared with the primary T-cell response, the secondary T-cell response was faster but weaker, reaching its peak on day 5 rather than on day 15.

The rearrangement combines TRBV9 with TRBJ2-3; the D gene is possibly TRBD1 or TRBD2, each agreeing over 6 bases. The receptor's source is a young man who received the YFV17D yellow fever vaccine. The material sequenced was PBMCs, taken about 21 days after the first yellow fever vaccination. The CDR3 protein is CASGGPDTQYF. In nucleotides, the sequence is TGTGCCAGCGGGGGGCCAGATACGCAGTATTTT.